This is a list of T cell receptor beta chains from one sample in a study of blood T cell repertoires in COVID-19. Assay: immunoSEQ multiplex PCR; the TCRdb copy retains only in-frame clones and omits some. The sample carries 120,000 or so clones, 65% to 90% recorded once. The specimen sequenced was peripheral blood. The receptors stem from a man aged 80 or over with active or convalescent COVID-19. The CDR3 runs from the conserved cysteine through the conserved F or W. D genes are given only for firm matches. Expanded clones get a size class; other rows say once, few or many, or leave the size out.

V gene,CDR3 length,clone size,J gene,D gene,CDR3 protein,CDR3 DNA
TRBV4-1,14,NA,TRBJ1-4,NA,CASSQVTTNEKLFF,TGCGCCAGCAGCCAAGTTACAACTAATGAAAAACTGTTTTTT
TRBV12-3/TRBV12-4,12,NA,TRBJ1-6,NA,CASSSTISPLHF,TGTGCCAGCAGTTCCACAATTTCACCCCTCCACTTT
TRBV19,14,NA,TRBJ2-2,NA,CASRGHRLTGELFF,TGTGCCAGTCGGGGACACAGACTCACCGGGGAGCTGTTTTTT
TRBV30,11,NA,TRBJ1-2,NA,CAAPRWSGYTF,TGTGCTGCTCCCAGGTGGTCCGGCTACACCTTC
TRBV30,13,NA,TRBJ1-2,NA,CAWSGHSLYGYTF,TGTGCCTGGAGTGGCCATTCACTCTATGGCTACACCTTC
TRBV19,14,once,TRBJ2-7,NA,CASSIRHLSYEQYF,TGTGCCAGTAGTATCAGACATCTCTCCTACGAGCAGTACTTC
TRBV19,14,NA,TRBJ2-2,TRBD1,CASMGQVPTGELFF,TGTGCCAGTATGGGACAGGTGCCCACCGGGGAGCTGTTTTTT
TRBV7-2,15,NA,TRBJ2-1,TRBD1,CASSRGQGGNNEQFF,TGTGCCAGCAGCCGGGGACAGGGAGGAAACAATGAGCAGTTCTTC
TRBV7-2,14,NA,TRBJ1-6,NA,CASSLSRAYSPLHF,TGTGCCAGCAGCCTGTCGAGGGCCTATTCACCCCTCCACTTT
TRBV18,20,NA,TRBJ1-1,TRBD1,CASSPGLRDRGFGMNTEAFF,TGTGCCAGCTCACCAGGCCTCCGGGACAGGGGTTTTGGGATGAACACTGAAGCTTTCTTT
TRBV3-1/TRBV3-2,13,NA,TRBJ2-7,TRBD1,CASSQIQGYEQYF,TGTGCCAGCAGCCAAATACAGGGGTACGAGCAGTACTTC
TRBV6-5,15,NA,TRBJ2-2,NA,CASRGRRGIIGELFF,TGTGCCAGCAGGGGCCGGCGCGGGATTATCGGGGAGCTGTTTTTT
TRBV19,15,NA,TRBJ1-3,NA,CASSITPGSGNTIYF,TGTGCCAGTAGTATAACGCCCGGCTCTGGAAACACCATATATTTT
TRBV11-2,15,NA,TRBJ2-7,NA,CASSLVQALGYEQYF,TGTGCCAGCAGCTTAGTACAGGCCCTGGGCTACGAGCAGTACTTC
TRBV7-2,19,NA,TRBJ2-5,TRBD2,CASSLIPGTSGQSQETQYF,TGTGCCAGCAGCTTAATCCCCGGGACTAGCGGGCAGTCACAAGAGACCCAGTACTTC
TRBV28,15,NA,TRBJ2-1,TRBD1,CASSKPGQGSREQFF,TGTGCCAGCAGCAAACCGGGACAGGGGTCGAGGGAGCAGTTCTTC
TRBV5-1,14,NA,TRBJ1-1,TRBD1,CASSAGTGNTEAFF,TGCGCCAGCAGCGCCGGGACAGGGAACACTGAAGCTTTCTTT
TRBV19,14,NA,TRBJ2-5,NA,CASSMGAVGETQYF,TGTGCCAGTAGTATGGGGGCAGTGGGGGAGACCCAGTACTTC
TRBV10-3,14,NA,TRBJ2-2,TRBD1,CAIMGTANTGELFF,TGTGCCATCATGGGGACAGCGAACACCGGGGAGCTGTTTTTT
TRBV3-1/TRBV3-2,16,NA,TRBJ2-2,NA,CASSLRGLAATGELFF,TGTGCCAGCAGCCTCCGGGGGCTAGCGGCCACCGGGGAGCTGTTTTTT
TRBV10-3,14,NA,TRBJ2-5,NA,CAISVGGVDETQYF,TGTGCCATCAGTGTAGGGGGGGTTGATGAGACCCAGTACTTC
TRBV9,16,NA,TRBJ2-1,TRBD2,CASSVWATSGHNEQFF,TGTGCCAGCAGCGTCTGGGCGACTAGCGGACACAATGAGCAGTTCTTC
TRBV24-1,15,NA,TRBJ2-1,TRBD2,CATRMTGTSGAEQFF,TGTGCCACCAGGATGACCGGGACTAGCGGAGCCGAGCAGTTCTTC
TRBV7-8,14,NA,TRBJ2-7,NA,CASSPSPRSHEQYF,TGTGCCAGCAGCCCTTCGCCCCGGTCGCACGAGCAGTACTTC
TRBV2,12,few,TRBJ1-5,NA,CASSDQIAPQHF,TGTGCCAGCAGTGATCAGATCGCGCCCCAGCATTTT
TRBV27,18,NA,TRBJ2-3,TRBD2,CASRAGPGLAVGTDTQYF,TGTGCCAGCAGAGCTGGTCCGGGACTAGCGGTTGGGACAGATACGCAGTATTTT
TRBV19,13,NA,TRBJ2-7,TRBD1,CASRGTAAYEQYF,TGTGCCAGTAGGGGGACAGCCGCCTACGAGCAGTACTTC
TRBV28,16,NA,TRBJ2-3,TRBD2,CASSSPGLAMGNTQYF,TGTGCCAGCAGTTCACCGGGACTAGCGATGGGCAATACGCAGTATTTT